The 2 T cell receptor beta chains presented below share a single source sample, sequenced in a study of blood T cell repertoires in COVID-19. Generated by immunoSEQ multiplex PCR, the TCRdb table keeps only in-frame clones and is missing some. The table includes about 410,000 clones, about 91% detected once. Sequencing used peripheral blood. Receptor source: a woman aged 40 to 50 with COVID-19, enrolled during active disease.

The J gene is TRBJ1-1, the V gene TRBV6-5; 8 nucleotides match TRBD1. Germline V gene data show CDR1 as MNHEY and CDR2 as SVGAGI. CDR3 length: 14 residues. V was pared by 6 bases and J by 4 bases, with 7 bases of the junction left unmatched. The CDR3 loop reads CASRDRELGTEAFF. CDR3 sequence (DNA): TGTGCCAGCAGGGACAGGGAACTTGGCACTGAAGCTTTCTTT.

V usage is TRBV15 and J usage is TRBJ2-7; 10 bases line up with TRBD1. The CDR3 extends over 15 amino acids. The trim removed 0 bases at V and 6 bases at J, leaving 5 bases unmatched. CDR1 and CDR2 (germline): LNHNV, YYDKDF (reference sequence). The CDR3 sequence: CATSRDQTGGFEQYF. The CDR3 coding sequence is TGTGCCACCAGCAGAGATCAGACAGGGGGCTTCGAGCAGTACTTC.